This entry lists 5 T cell receptor beta chains sequenced from one sample in a study of T-cell memory formation after mild COVID-19. TCRdb redid the calling of the 5' RACE reads with MiXCR, one entry per CDR3 protein. In the table there are 500,000 to 600,000 distinct CDR3 sequences, about 20% of which are singletons. Material for sequencing was PBMCs or a T cell subset sorted from them (not recorded which). Source of these receptors: an adult woman who had mild COVID-19 (a few samples of this study predate the infection). Cell type and time point are not known.

The chain joins TRBV6-2 or TRBV6-3 to TRBJ1-1, with a tentative D call TRBD1 (6 bases). V lost 5 bases to trimming and J lost 5 bases, with 21 bases between them. This CDR3 has 16 amino acids. Germline CDR1 is MNHEY and CDR2 is SVGEGT. The CDR3 DNA is TGTGCCAGCAGTCCTGAGGGGGGCGAATTGGGTACTGAAGCTTTCTTT. Translation gives CASSPEGGELGTEAFF.

The chain combines TRBV4-1 with TRBJ2-7; D may match TRBD1 or TRBD2 (6 bases each). Germline V gene data show CDR1 as MGHRA and CDR2 as YSYEKL. CDR3 length: 16 residues. The ends were cut back, 0 bases at V and 6 bases at J, with 18 bases in the middle. The CDR3 loop is CASSQDNFVGGLEQYF. Here the CDR3 DNA reads TGCGCCAGCAGCCAAGATAATTTCGTTGGGGGGCTCGAGCAGTACTTC.

V usage is TRBV28 and J usage is TRBJ2-7; perhaps TRBD1 as D (5 bases). The germline gives CDR1 MDHEN, CDR2 SYDVKM. The CDR3 is 15 amino acids. V was trimmed by 3 bases and J by 3 bases, leaving 15 bases between them. The chain's CDR3 is CASSLVGAPGYEQYF. For the CDR3, the DNA is TGTGCCAGCAGTTTGGTAGGGGCTCCCGGCTACGAGCAGTACTTC.

This clonotype was counted between two and nine times. This chain uses TRBV24-1 with TRBJ2-5; 7 nucleotides line up with TRBD1. Germline lookup yields CDR1 KGHDR and CDR2 SFDVKD. CDR3 length: 18 amino acids. The J segment lost 4 bases and the V segment lost 0 bases, leaving 13 bases of the junction unmatched. The CDR3 DNA reads as TGTGCCACCAGTGATTTGCACTCGCTTCGACAGGGTAGAGAGACCCAGTACTTC. It specifies CATSDLHSLRQGRETQYF.

The table lists this clonotype with a few counts. The CDR3 loop is CASSQGDRFPYNEQFF. The CDR3 DNA reads as TGTGCCAGCAGCCAAGGAGACCGGTTCCCCTACAATGAGCAGTTCTTC. The chain combines TRBV3-1 with TRBJ2-1; D unclear. CDR3 length: 16 amino acids. Germline CDR1 LGHDT, CDR2 YNNKEL (reference sequence). The V end was cut by 1 base, the J end by 2 bases, with 12 bases between.